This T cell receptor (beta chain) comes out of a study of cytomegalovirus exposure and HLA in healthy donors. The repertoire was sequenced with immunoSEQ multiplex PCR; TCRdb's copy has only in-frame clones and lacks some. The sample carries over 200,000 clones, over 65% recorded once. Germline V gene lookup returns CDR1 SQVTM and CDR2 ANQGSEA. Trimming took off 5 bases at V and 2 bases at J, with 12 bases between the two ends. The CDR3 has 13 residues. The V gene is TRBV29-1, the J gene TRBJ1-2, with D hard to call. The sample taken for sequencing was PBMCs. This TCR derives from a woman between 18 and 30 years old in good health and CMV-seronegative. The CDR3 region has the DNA TGCAGCGTTCAACGGTGGGAAAACTATGGCTACACCTTC. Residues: CSVQRWENYGYTF.